This T cell receptor beta chain was recovered during a study of sequential checkpoint blockade in melanoma. Overall study: Randomization was 1:1 between first-line nivolumab→ipilimumab and ipilimumab→nivolumab. After both sequences, patients received maintenance nivolumab.

Treatment: randomized to nivolumab then ipilimumab (arm A) or the reverse (arm B). None of the patients previously received DNA-damaging chemotherapy. From thawed PBMCs, live CD3+CD8+ cells negative for CD19 and CD56 were sorted. The table came from immunoSEQ multiplex PCR; TCRdb's copy has only in-frame clones and leaves some out. This sample has 20,000 or so clones, with over 60% found just once. The TCR comes from a human donor with melanoma. The starting material was CD8+ T cells sorted from blood (inferred from file names), obtained from a patient given nivolumab and ipilimumab in sequence.

This CDR3 reads CASSISPGFGQPQHF. In DNA, the CDR3 is TGTGCCAGTAGTATCTCCCCCGGGTTCGGCCAGCCCCAGCATTTT. The chain employs TRBV19 and TRBJ1-5; D call uncertain. CDR3 size: 15 residues. The ends were cut back, 3 bases at V and 7 bases at J, with 16 bases in the middle. CDR1 is LNHDA and CDR2 is SQIVND in the germline V gene (reference sequence).